Listed below are T cell receptor beta chains from one sample, sequenced in a study of immune heterogeneity within non-small cell lung tumors. MiXCR, applied by TCRdb to the multiplex PCR reads, yields one record per CDR3 protein. Among 2,500 to 3,500 distinct CDR3 sequences listed, 25% were seen once. Sequenced sample: lung tumor tissue. These receptors were collected from a female donor with non-small cell lung cancer. Each CDR3 is given with its conserved first and last residue. The D gene is left open where the match is weak. Only part of the rows carry a size: once, few, many, or a class if the clone is expanded.

DNA	CDR3	V	size	D	length	J
TGTGCCAGCAGCTACACGCTGAACACTGAAGCTTTCTTT	CASSYTLNTEAFF	TRBV6-1	NA	NA	13	TRBJ1-1
TGTGCCAGCAGTGGAACTCAACTAGCGGGGGCGAACAATGAGCAGTTCTTC	CASSGTQLAGANNEQFF	TRBV2	medium-sized	TRBD2	17	TRBJ2-1
TGTGCCAGCAGTGAGGGGACAGGGGGCGCGTATAATTCACCCCTCCACTTT	CASSEGTGGAYNSPLHF	TRBV2	NA	TRBD1	17	TRBJ1-6
TGTGCCTGGAGTGCCTTAACAGGGGGCACCGGGGAGCTGTTTTTT	CAWSALTGGTGELFF	TRBV30	few	TRBD1	15	TRBJ2-2
TGTGCCAGCAGCCCCAAGGGGGGAGGGCCAAGTGAGCAGTTCTTC	CASSPKGGGPSEQFF	TRBV7-3	NA	NA	15	TRBJ2-1
TGCAGTGCAATGGCCGGGGGCTCCTACGAGCAGTACTTC	CSAMAGGSYEQYF	TRBV20-1	few	NA	13	TRBJ2-7
TGTGCCAGCAGCCAAGATGTTGCGGGAACCAGCACAGATACGCAGTATTTT	CASSQDVAGTSTDTQYF	TRBV14	medium-sized	NA	17	TRBJ2-3
TGTGCCAGCAGTTACGGGGGACAGGGAAGAATGGGCGAGCAGTACTTC	CASSYGGQGRMGEQYF	TRBV6-1	medium-sized	TRBD1	16	TRBJ2-7
TGTGCCACCAGCGGATTAAGGACTAGCGGGAGGAAGTTGGGTGAGCAGTTCTTC	CATSGLRTSGRKLGEQFF	TRBV15	NA	TRBD2	18	TRBJ2-1
TGTGCCAGTAGACCAGGGGGGACAGGGATCTACGAGCAGTACTTC	CASRPGGTGIYEQYF	TRBV19	medium-sized	TRBD1	15	TRBJ2-7
TGTGCCAGCAGGCCGGGGCTAGCGGGAGTTCTGGACACCGTGGAGCTGTTTTTC	CASRPGLAGVLDTVELFF	TRBV6-2/TRBV6-3	NA	TRBD2	18	TRBJ2-2
TGCAGCGTTGCTGGGACAGGGGGTAACAATGAGCAGTTCTTC	CSVAGTGGNNEQFF	TRBV29-1	NA	TRBD1	14	TRBJ2-1
TGTGCCAGCAGTAGGGACAGTGCTGAAGCTTTCTTT	CASSRDSAEAFF	TRBV11-2	large	TRBD1	12	TRBJ1-1
TGTGCCATCAGTGAAGGGGCAGCGCGAGGGACCCAGTACTTC	CAISEGAARGTQYF	TRBV6-1	NA	NA	14	TRBJ2-5
TGTGCCACCAGCGAAGATCCGGGACAGGGAGAGACCCAGTACTTC	CATSEDPGQGETQYF	TRBV15	few	TRBD1	15	TRBJ2-5
TGTGCCAGCAGTTTTGGGGCAGGGGAGTACAATGAGCAGTTCTTC	CASSFGAGEYNEQFF	TRBV28	medium-sized	NA	15	TRBJ2-1
TGTGCCAGCAGCCAAGCGTACGGGGATCAGCCCCAGCATTTT	CASSQAYGDQPQHF	TRBV3-1	few	NA	14	TRBJ1-5
TGCGCCAGCAGCTTGGGGCAGGGAAATTCACCCCTCCACTTT	CASSLGQGNSPLHF	TRBV5-1	medium-sized	NA	14	TRBJ1-6
TGTGCCAGCAGCCCCTGGGGCAGGACGACCTACGAGCAGTACTTC	CASSPWGRTTYEQYF	TRBV11-2	NA	NA	15	TRBJ2-7
TGTGCCAGCAGTTTATCCTACAATGAGCAGTTCTTC	CASSLSYNEQFF	TRBV28	few	NA	12	TRBJ2-1
TGCGCCAGCAGCTTGTATGCTAGCTACAATGAGCAGTTCTTC	CASSLYASYNEQFF	TRBV5-1	few	NA	14	TRBJ2-1
TGTGCCAGCAGTAGACCCACCGGGACTAGCGTACTCTACGAGCAGTACTTC	CASSRPTGTSVLYEQYF	TRBV28	medium-sized	TRBD2	17	TRBJ2-7
TGTGCCAGCAGTGACCCCATTCTGAATGAGCAGTTCTTC	CASSDPILNEQFF	TRBV2	NA	NA	13	TRBJ2-1
TGTGCCAGCAGCCAAGGACTAGCCGGGACAGATACGCAGTATTTT	CASSQGLAGTDTQYF	TRBV7-3	NA	TRBD2	15	TRBJ2-3
TGTGCCAGCAGCTCAGCAGGGAGGAACACCGGGGAGCTGTTTTTT	CASSSAGRNTGELFF	TRBV7-6	once	NA	15	TRBJ2-2
TGTGCCAGCAGCTTACAGGTGAACGAAAAACTGTTTTTT	CASSLQVNEKLFF	TRBV5-6	NA	NA	13	TRBJ1-4
TGTGCCAGCAGCTTACAGGGACAGGGTCTCTACGAGCAGTACTTC	CASSLQGQGLYEQYF	TRBV28	medium-sized	TRBD1	15	TRBJ2-7
TGTGCCACCAGCAGAGATCTCTTCAATAGGGATCACACCGGGGAGCTGTTTTTT	CATSRDLFNRDHTGELFF	TRBV15	few	NA	18	TRBJ2-2
TGTGCCAGCAGCAGAGTAGCGGACGAGCAGTACTTC	CASSRVADEQYF	TRBV28	NA	NA	12	TRBJ2-7
TGTGCCAGCAGACCGGGACAGTCCCGAGATACGCAGTATTTT	CASRPGQSRDTQYF	TRBV13	once	TRBD1	14	TRBJ2-3
TGTGCCAGCAGCTTGGAAGGGCCCGGTCAGCCCCAGCATTTT	CASSLEGPGQPQHF	TRBV5-6	NA	NA	14	TRBJ1-5
TGTGCCAGCAGCACGATAGGGGGGAGGACGGGAACCGGGGAGCTGTTTTTT	CASSTIGGRTGTGELFF	TRBV6-1	few	NA	17	TRBJ2-2
TGTGCCTGGAGGGGACAGGGGGGTGGCTACACCTTC	CAWRGQGGGYTF	TRBV30	few	TRBD1	12	TRBJ1-2
TGCGCCACCAACCAGGGGTTCACCTACAATGAGCAGTTCTTC	CATNQGFTYNEQFF	TRBV5-1	NA	NA	14	TRBJ2-1
TGTGCCAGCAGTGAAGACGGAGCTAACTATGGCTACACCTTC	CASSEDGANYGYTF	TRBV6-1	few	NA	14	TRBJ1-2
TGTGCCACTACAAACAGGGTGACCGGGGAGCTGTTTTTT	CATTNRVTGELFF	TRBV28	NA	NA	13	TRBJ2-2
TGTGCCAGCAGCGGGGCTTCCATGGCCTACGAGCAGTACTTC	CASSGASMAYEQYF	TRBV14	medium-sized	NA	14	TRBJ2-7
TGTGCCACCAGCAGATTAAGGACTAGCGGGAGGAAGTTGGGTGAGCAGTTCTTC	CATSRLRTSGRKLGEQFF	TRBV15	NA	TRBD2	18	TRBJ2-1
TGCAGTGCTAGTCTAGCGGCCACCTACAATGAGCAGTTCTTC	CSASLAATYNEQFF	TRBV20-1	NA	TRBD2	14	TRBJ2-1
TGTGCCAGCAGTTACAGTGGCCCATCCTCTGGCTACACCTTC	CASSYSGPSSGYTF	TRBV6-5	few	NA	14	TRBJ1-2